This TCR beta chain was obtained from a study of STAT5B mutations in CD4+ large granular lymphocyte leukemia. On the study more broadly: The CDR3 'QG' motif was associated with a particular HLA allele among healthy donors. Study findings and constraints: Around 25% of private leukemic clonotypes occurred rarely in other patients' non-leukemic repertoires. Data were not HLA-matched across samples.

TCRdb keeps only in-frame clones here, not all; method: immunoSEQ multiplex PCR. This sample carries around 29,000 clones, just under 80% of them seen once, and the ten largest clones take 1% to 1.4%. Concerning this clone itself: Its antigen is not known.

Source material: CD4+ T cells from blood buffy coats. This receptor was identified in a human donor in good health.

CDR3 nucleotides: TGTGCCAGCAGTCCGACCGGGCCGAGACTGGCCCAGTACTTC. It specifies CASSPTGPRLAQYF. V gene TRBV28 combines with J gene TRBJ2-5; D is uncertain. Germline V gene sequence: CDR1 MDHEN, CDR2 SYDVKM. The length of the CDR3 is 14 residues. The V end lost 5 bases, the J end lost 9 bases, and 19 bases lay between the germline ends.